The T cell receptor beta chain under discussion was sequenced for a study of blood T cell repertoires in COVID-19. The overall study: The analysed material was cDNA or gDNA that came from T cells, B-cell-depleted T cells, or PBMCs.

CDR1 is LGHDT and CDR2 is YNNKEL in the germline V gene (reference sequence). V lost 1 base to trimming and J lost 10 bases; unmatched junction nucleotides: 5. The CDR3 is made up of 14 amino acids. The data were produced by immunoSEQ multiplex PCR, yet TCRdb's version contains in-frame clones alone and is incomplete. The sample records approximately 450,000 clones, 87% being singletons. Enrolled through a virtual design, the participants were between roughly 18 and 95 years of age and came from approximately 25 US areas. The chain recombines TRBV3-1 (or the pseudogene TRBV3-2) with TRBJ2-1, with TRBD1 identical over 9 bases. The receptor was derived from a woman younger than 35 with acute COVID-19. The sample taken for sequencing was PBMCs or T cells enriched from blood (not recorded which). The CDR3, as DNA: TGTGCCAGCAGCCAAGGGACAGGGGTCCGGGAGCAGTTCTTC. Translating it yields CASSQGTGVREQFF.